This TCR beta chain was identified in a study of blood T cell repertoires in COVID-19. Looking at the study overall: The study drew acute and convalescent COVID-19 samples from the United States, Italy and Spain.

In the study's own analysis: It was from reference gene primer amplification that nucleated cell counts were estimated. Generated by immunoSEQ multiplex PCR, the TCRdb table keeps only in-frame clones and is missing some. D and trimming come from the DNA, and the V and J calls and clone size come from that table. Of about 310,000 clones listed, roughly 89% were seen once; the top ten hold approximately 9%. Adults between about 18 and 95 years of age took part from under 25 US areas. Each recovered donor of Cohort 3 presented with two negative PCRs, clearance, or symptom resolution. V lost 4 bases, J lost 1 base, and 6 bases stayed unmatched. This CDR3 has 15 amino acids. Germline CDR1 reads SGHTA; CDR2 reads FQGNSA.

V gene TRBV7-2 combines with J gene TRBJ1-1, with TRBD1 matching over 7 bases. This TCR derives from a woman younger than 30 who had recovered from COVID-19. Sequencing was carried out using PBMCs or T cells enriched from blood (not recorded which). The CDR3 loop is CASSSEGQQNTEAFF. The CDR3 DNA reads TGTGCCAGCAGCTCCGAGGGACAGCAGAACACTGAAGCTTTCTTT.